This T cell receptor (beta chain) was captured by sequencing in a study of T cell responses to AZD1222 COVID-19 vaccine. V shed 0 bases and J shed 0 bases, with 6 bases lying between them. CDR3 length: 15 amino acids. CDR1 and CDR2 (germline): MNHEY, SVGEGT. Clones were sequenced by immunoSEQ multiplex PCR, and TCRdb holds only the in-frame ones, with some missing. The sample lists over 100,000 clones, more than 75% seen once, with about 22% in the top ten. The sample in question was peripheral blood, obtained on day 0 of AZD1222 vaccination. This receptor was identified in an adult in good health. V gene TRBV6-2 or TRBV6-3 combines with J gene TRBJ2-1; D is uncertain. CDR3 sequence reads: CASSYSVVSYNEQFF. DNA for the CDR3: TGTGCCAGCAGTTACTCGGTAGTCTCCTACAATGAGCAGTTCTTC.